The 32 T cell receptor beta chains below were found in one sample sequenced in a study of T cells in Graves' hyperthyroidism and ophthalmopathy. Using RNA transcripts as the source, TCR beta CDR3 regions were amplified. HTBI primers were employed in a first-round RT-PCR of the TCR CDR3. TCRdb re-called the multiplex PCR reads with MiXCR, one entry per CDR3 protein. The repertoire holds 300,000 to 450,000 distinct CDR3 sequences, roughly 25% seen once, with 73% in the top ten. The sequenced sample consisted of blood. The receptors shown here come from a middle-aged man with Graves' hyperthyroidism.

This clonotype was seen at least ten times. The CDR3 coding sequence is TGTGCCAGCTCACCCCCGGGACAGGGCAATGAGCAGTTCTTC. Translation gives CASSPPGQGNEQFF. The chain uses TRBV18 and TRBJ2-1, with 9 bases that match TRBD1. Germline V lookup: CDR1 KGHSH, CDR2 LQKENI. The junction had 3 bases not matched to a gene; V was cut back by 3 bases and J by 6 bases. The CDR3 totals 14 residues. The full variable domain, rest sourced from reference TRBV18 and TRBJ2-1, is NAGVMQNPRHLVRRRGQEARLRCSPMKGHSHVYWYRQLPEEGLKFMVYLQKENIIDESGMPKERFSAEFPKEGPSILRIQQVVRGDSAAYFCASSPPGQGNEQFFGPGTRLTVL.

The V call is TRBV20-1, the J call TRBJ2-5; D is perhaps TRBD1 (5 bases). Per germline, CDR1 DFQATT and CDR2 SNEGSKA (reference sequence). The CDR3 extends over 12 amino acids. CDR3 DNA sequence: TGCAGCGTTGCAGGGTTTGGGGAGACCCAGTACTTC. Its protein is CSVAGFGETQYF.

This clonotype appeared many times. The CDR3 is CASKVQGNTGELFF. The CDR3 DNA reads TGTGCCAGCAAGGTCCAGGGTAACACCGGGGAGCTGTTTTTT. The rearrangement joins TRBV2 to TRBJ2-2; a weak D match, TRBD1 (5 bases). Trimming cost V 7 bases and J 2 bases, with 11 bases left between them. The germline gives CDR1 SNHLY, CDR2 FYNNEI. The CDR3 is 14 residues long.

V gene TRBV20-1 combines with J gene TRBJ2-7; D remains ambiguous. V shed 6 bases and J shed 2 bases, with 8 bases lying between them. Germline CDR1 and CDR2: DFQATT and SNEGSKA (reference sequence). CDR3 length: 11 amino acids. The CDR3, as DNA: TGCAGTGCCAAGACGCCCTACGAGCAGTACTTC. Its protein is CSAKTPYEQYF.

The chain combines TRBV7-2 with TRBJ1-1; D remains ambiguous. V was pared by 5 bases and J by 2 bases, with 18 bases between. The CDR3 is 16 residues long. Germline V CDR1 and CDR2: SGHTA, FQGNSA. The CDR3: CASSLRGIPANTEAFF. As DNA, the CDR3 is TGTGCCAGCAGCCTACGAGGGATCCCAGCAAACACTGAAGCTTTCTTT.

On this clonotype itself: Germline and junction disagree at one end, which may indicate a read error. This rearrangement joins TRBV4-2 to TRBJ2-7; no firm D call. CDR1 is LGHNA and CDR2 is YNFKEQ in the germline V gene. The CDR3 sequence is 11 residues long. In nucleotides, the CDR3 is TGTGCCAGCAGCCAGGGCTACGAGCAGTGCTTC. It codes for CASSQGYEQCF.

The table lists this clonotype with a count of one. The chain links TRBV19 to TRBJ2-7; maybe TRBD1 (6 bases). There are 14 residues in the CDR3. Germline lookup yields CDR1 LNHDA and CDR2 SQIVND (reference sequence). Trimming removed 6 bases at V and 3 bases at J, with 15 bases between. CDR3 sequence: CASRPAGQHYEQYF. Here the CDR3 DNA reads TGTGCCAGTAGACCCGCTGGACAGCACTACGAGCAGTACTTC.

This clonotype came up many times. This rearrangement joins TRBV28 to TRBJ2-5; D not certain. This CDR3 contains 12 residues. Germline V gene data show CDR1 as MDHEN and CDR2 as SYDVKM. The V end was cut by 5 bases, the J end by 2 bases, with 6 bases between. Here the CDR3 reads CASSISQETQYF. For the CDR3, the DNA is TGTGCCAGCAGTATAAGTCAAGAGACCCAGTACTTC.

The chain has TRBV5-1 and TRBJ2-7; TRBD2 aligns across 9 bases. CDR1 is SGHRS and CDR2 is YFSETQ in the germline V gene. The CDR3 loop spans 15 amino acids. Trimming cost V 3 bases and J 3 bases; bases outside gene matches: 7. CDR3 DNA: TGCGCCAGCAGCTACGATAGCGGGAGACTCTACGAGCAGTACTTC. This translates into CASSYDSGRLYEQYF.

This clonotype appeared a few times. This CDR3 reads CASSLTGTPNYGYTF. The CDR3 bases are TGTGCCAGCAGCCTCACCGGGACACCTAACTATGGCTACACCTTC. The chain links TRBV11-2 to TRBJ1-2; D is perhaps TRBD1 (6 bases). CDR1 is SGHAT and CDR2 is FQNNGV in the germline V gene. This CDR3 region has 15 residues. V lost 5 bases, J lost 0 bases, and 13 bases lay in between.

This clonotype came up a few times. The gene calls are TRBV29-1 and TRBJ1-1; D unresolved. Germline CDR1 is SQVTM and CDR2 is ANQGSEA. The CDR3 has 12 residues. V lost 6 bases and J lost 3, with 11 bases in between. The CDR3 nucleotides read TGCAGCGTCGATACATTGCACACTGAAGCTTTCTTT. Translating gives CSVDTLHTEAFF.

This clonotype was detected once. A single base separates this from a much larger clone, so it may be a read error. Lacking the conserved final phenylalanine or tryptophan, this CDR3 likely reflects a read error. This chain joins TRBV7-9 and TRBJ2-7; 7 bases line up with TRBD1. The CDR3 sequence is 17 residues long. The trim removed 4 bases at V and 2 bases at J, leaving 14 bases unmatched. CDR1 is SEHNR and CDR2 is FQNEAQ in the germline V gene (reference sequence). The CDR3 DNA sequence: TGTGCCAGCAGCTCAAGTTTACGGGACAGAATAACCTACGAGCAGTACCTC. This encodes CASSSSLRDRITYEQYL.

Only one count was recorded for this clonotype. CDR3 sequence reads: CASRGDSTLSGNTIYF. In DNA form, the CDR3 reads TGTGCCAGCAGGGGGGACAGTACTCTCTCTGGAAACACCATATATTTT. The V call is TRBV13, the J call TRBJ1-3; 7 bases map to TRBD1. Per the germline V gene, CDR1 is PRHDT and CDR2 is FYEKMQ (reference sequence). With V trimmed by 6 bases and J by 0 bases, 8 bases remained unmatched. The CDR3 runs to 16 residues.

The rearrangement links TRBV27 to TRBJ2-1; possible D gene TRBD2, 6 bases. The germline V gene has CDR1 MNHEY and CDR2 SMNVEV (reference sequence). This CDR3 has 15 amino acids. The V gene lost 0 bases and the J gene lost 7 bases, with 13 bases spanning the gap. CDR3 protein: CASSLSASAGNEQFF. The CDR3 bases are TGTGCCAGCAGTTTATCGGCTAGCGCGGGGAATGAGCAGTTCTTC.

This clonotype showed up just a few times. The chain combines TRBV11-2 with TRBJ2-3; D could derive from TRBD1 or TRBD2 (5 bases each). Trimming shortened V by 1 base and J by 6 bases, and 11 bases separated the two germline ends. The CDR3 totals 14 residues. The V gene's germline CDR1 is SGHAT and CDR2 FQNNGV. DNA for the CDR3: TGTGCCAGCAGCTTAGCTTTGGGGGTGGATACGCAGTATTTT. It codes for CASSLALGVDTQYF.

This clonotype was counted many times. This rearrangement joins TRBV11-3 to TRBJ1-1; D is unresolved. Germline V lookup: CDR1 SGHNT, CDR2 YENEEA. V was trimmed by 1 base and J by 7 bases, leaving 7 bases between them. The CDR3 is 12 residues long. The CDR3 DNA follows: TGTGCCAGCAGCTTAGCCAGAAATGAAGCTTTCTTT. The encoded protein is CASSLARNEAFF.

This clonotype appeared many times. This rearrangement joins TRBV3-1 to TRBJ2-3; 11 positions agree with TRBD2. CDR3 length: 16 residues. Per germline, CDR1 LGHDT and CDR2 YNNKEL (reference sequence). V was pared by 5 bases and J by 6 bases, with 10 bases of the junction left unmatched. CDR3 nucleotide sequence: TGTGCCAGCAGCTTTCGACTAGCGGGATTGGCGGATACGCAGTATTTT. This gives the protein CASSFRLAGLADTQYF.

The chain combines TRBV20-1 with TRBJ2-7; 10 bases line up with TRBD2. From germline, CDR1 is DFQATT and CDR2 SNEGSKA (reference sequence). V trimming: 3 bases; J trimming: 4 bases; junction bases outside the gene matches: 12. This CDR3 is 16 amino acids long. Here the CDR3 reads CSASALAGAEYYEQYF. The CDR3 DNA reads TGCAGTGCTAGTGCGCTAGCGGGAGCCGAATATTACGAGCAGTACTTC.

This clonotype was seen ten or more times. This rearrangement joins TRBV4-2 to TRBJ2-5, with TRBD2 as a possible D gene (7 bases). Per the germline V gene, CDR1 is LGHNA and CDR2 is YNFKEQ. The CDR3 totals 15 residues. V gave up 0 bases and J gave up 4 bases, with 12 bases separating them. CDR3: CASSQDSGGPETQYF. The DNA for the CDR3 is TGTGCCAGCAGCCAAGATTCGGGGGGCCCAGAGACCCAGTACTTC.

In this sample, this clonotype turned up a few times. The V call is TRBV12-5, the J call TRBJ2-3; 8 bases are shared with TRBD2. Unmatched junction bases numbered 6, after V lost 1 base and J lost 0 bases. Germline values: CDR1 LGHNT, CDR2 FRNRAP. CDR3 length: 17 residues. The CDR3 sequence is CASGLGVSSGSTDTQYF. Written as DNA, the CDR3 is TGTGCTAGTGGTTTGGGCGTCTCTAGCGGGAGCACAGATACGCAGTATTTT.

V is TRBV5-1 and J is TRBJ2-7; TRBD1 matches at 10 bases. Unmatched junction bases numbered 10, after V lost 3 bases and J lost 7 bases. CDR1 SGHRS and CDR2 YFSETQ come from the germline V gene. The CDR3 is made up of 15 amino acids. The CDR3 loop is CASSSQGQGSGEQYF. DNA for the CDR3: TGCGCCAGCAGCTCCCAGGGACAGGGGTCTGGGGAGCAGTACTTC.

This clonotype was seen only a few times. The V and J genes are TRBV25-1 and TRBJ2-5; tentatively, D is TRBD1 (6 bases). Between the trimmed V and J ends, which lost 1 base and 5 bases, there was a span of 11 bases. Germline V gene data show CDR1 as MGHDK and CDR2 as SYGVNS. CDR3 length: 14 residues. CDR3 protein: CASSESGHRETQYF. The CDR3 DNA sequence: TGTGCCAGCAGTGAATCGGGACACCGGGAGACCCAGTACTTC.

In its sample, this clonotype was seen many times. The chain links TRBV20-1 to TRBJ2-3; 11 nucleotides match TRBD2. This CDR3 has 16 amino acids. J gave up 1 base and V 7 bases, and 10 bases lay outside the gene matches. Germline CDR1 DFQATT, CDR2 SNEGSKA (reference sequence). The CDR3 DNA is TGCAGTGTTCCGCCCCGGACTAGCGGGCGCACAGATACGCAGTATTTT. Translated, it gives CSVPPRTSGRTDTQYF.

Notes on this clonotype: One end of the junction does not line up with germline, which may come from a read error. V and J are TRBV11-2 and TRBJ2-7; maybe TRBD2 (5 bases). Germline assignment: CDR1 SGHAT and CDR2 FQNNGV. The CDR3 spans 15 residues. In DNA form, the CDR3 reads TGTGCCAGCGGCTTAGCTAGCTCCTCTGAGGTCGAGCAGTACTTC. Protein: CASGLASSSEVEQYF.

In its sample, this clonotype was seen a few times. The chain recombines TRBV5-1 with TRBJ2-1; 10 positions match TRBD2. The CDR3 covers 20 residues. The junction had 17 bases not matched to a gene; V was cut back by 0 bases and J by 5 bases. Germline CDR1 SGHRS, CDR2 YFSETQ. CDR3: CASSLEGLAGVGVGHNEQFF. CDR3 sequence (DNA): TGCGCCAGCAGCTTGGAGGGGCTAGCGGGAGTCGGGGTGGGCCACAATGAGCAGTTCTTC.

The chain has TRBV18 and TRBJ2-7; D not resolved. V lost 2 bases and J 2 bases, leaving 13 bases between the germline ends. The CDR3 has 15 residues. Germline CDR1 and CDR2: KGHSH and LQKENI. The CDR3 coding sequence is TGTGCCAGCTCACCAGGCCTCTCCTCCACCTACGAGCAGTACTTC. It is translated as CASSPGLSSTYEQYF.

This rearrangement joins TRBV28 to TRBJ1-3, with D uncertain. Germline V gene data show CDR1 as MDHEN and CDR2 as SYDVKM. The ends were cut back, 6 bases at V and 0 bases at J, with 12 bases in the middle. This CDR3 is 15 amino acids long. CDR3 nucleotide sequence: TGTGCCAGCAGCCCAAGCCTTCTCTCTGGAAACACCATATATTTT. Amino acids: CASSPSLLSGNTIYF.

J is TRBJ2-2 and V is TRBV2; 7 nucleotides align to TRBD2. The junction had 5 bases not matched to a gene; V was cut back by 6 bases and J by 1 base. This CDR3 region has 15 residues. Germline V lookup: CDR1 SNHLY, CDR2 FYNNEI. The CDR3 DNA follows: TGTGCCAGCAGGCGGGGGACGAGGAACACCGGGGAGCTGTTTTTT. As protein: CASRRGTRNTGELFF.

The rearrangement uses TRBV19 and TRBJ1-5; 8 bases are a match to TRBD1. V lost 5 bases to trimming and J lost 9 bases; unmatched junction nucleotides: 12. Germline V gene data show CDR1 as LNHDA and CDR2 as SQIVND (reference sequence). The CDR3 extends over 15 amino acids. The CDR3 loop reads CASSSSARGRGPQHF. DNA of the CDR3: TGTGCCAGTAGTTCCTCCGCCAGGGGGCGCGGGCCCCAGCATTTT. Complete variable domain (other parts from reference TRBV19 and TRBJ1-5): DGGITQSPKYLFRKEGQNVTLSCEQNLNHDAMYWYRQDPGQGLRLIYYSQIVNDFQKGDIAEGYSVSREKKESFPLTVTSAQKNPTAFYLCASSSSARGRGPQHFGDGTRLSIL.

The chain couples TRBV7-9 to TRBJ1-1; D gene unclear. Germline lookup yields CDR1 SEHNR and CDR2 FQNEAQ (reference sequence). The V gene lost 8 bases and the J gene lost 1 base, with 11 bases spanning the gap. The CDR3 spans 13 residues. CDR3 nucleotide sequence: TGTGCCAGCCGACTCCTTACGAACACTGAAGCTTTCTTT. Translating it yields CASRLLTNTEAFF.

The sample holds a few counts of this clonotype. The J gene is TRBJ2-7, the V gene TRBV20-1; either TRBD1 or TRBD2 may fit D (5 bases each). The CDR3 totals 14 residues. Between the trimmed V and J ends, which lost 3 bases and 2 bases, there was a span of 14 bases. The V gene's germline CDR1 is DFQATT and CDR2 SNEGSKA (reference sequence). The CDR3 loop is CSASGDGGTYEQYF. The CDR3 DNA reads as TGCAGTGCTAGCGGGGACGGCGGAACCTACGAGCAGTACTTC.

The rearrangement joins TRBV2 to TRBJ2-7; 9 nucleotides align to TRBD2. Germline CDR1 reads SNHLY; CDR2 reads FYNNEI. The CDR3 is made up of 14 amino acids. Trimming cost V 7 bases and J 3 bases; bases outside gene matches: 7. CDR3 DNA: TGTGCCAGCAACCCGGGACTAGCAATCTACGAGCAGTACTTC. It translates to CASNPGLAIYEQYF.